The 23 T cell receptor beta chains below were found in one sample sequenced in a study of blood T cells in healthy people across ages. Primers used in a second PCR of about 6 to 12 cycles were a sample-barcoded 5' primer and a J-beta primer mix. TCRdb used MiXCR to reprocess the 5' RACE reads, holding one entry per CDR3 protein. The repertoire includes 1,800,000 or so distinct CDR3 sequences, about two fifths of them detected once, and approximately 22% sits in the top ten. The specimen was blood. The receptors originated from a human donor in good health.

This clonotype was seen more than once but under ten times. The rearrangement joins TRBV7-9 to TRBJ1-2; D remains ambiguous. This CDR3 contains 12 residues. Per the germline V gene, CDR1 is SEHNR and CDR2 is FQNEAQ (reference sequence). Trimming left V 3 bases short and J 8 bases short, with 10 bases between. The CDR3 nucleotides are TGTGCCAGCAGCTTGGGCAGTATAGGCTACACCTTC. Its protein is CASSLGSIGYTF.

This clonotype was picked up a small number of times. The rearrangement uses TRBV6-6 and TRBJ1-2; D may be TRBD1 (5 bases). Trimming shortened V by 7 bases and J by 7 bases, and 13 bases separated the two germline ends. This CDR3 spans 12 amino acids. Germline V lookup: CDR1 MNHNY, CDR2 SVGAGI (reference sequence). The CDR3 is CASTDSWAGYTF. CDR3 DNA: TGTGCCAGCACCGACAGCTGGGCTGGCTACACCTTC.

Here the CDR3 reads CASRTGPFYQPQHF. In DNA form, the CDR3 reads TGTGCCAGTAGAACGGGCCCGTTCTATCAGCCCCAGCATTTT. The V gene is TRBV6-2 or TRBV6-3, the J gene TRBJ1-5; unclear D gene. Trimming cost V 9 bases and J 5 bases, with 17 bases left between them. Per the germline V gene, CDR1 is MNHEY and CDR2 is SVGEGT. The CDR3 is 14 amino acids.

As to this clonotype: At one of its ends the junction is not consistent with the germline gene, which may arise from a read error. This chain joins TRBV4-3 and TRBJ2-1; no definite D call. Germline loops: CDR1 LGHNA, CDR2 YSLEER. CDR3 length equals 16 residues. DNA of the CDR3: TGCGCCAGTAGCCAAGGCCCGGACCTCACCTACAATGAGCAGTTCTTC. This codes for CASSQGPDLTYNEQFF.

This clonotype was counted between two and nine times. CDR3 amino acids: CASSPASGGDTQYF. The CDR3 nucleotides are TGCGCCAGCAGCCCGGCTAGCGGGGGGGATACGCAGTATTTT. The V call is TRBV5-1, the J call TRBJ2-3; 11 nucleotides match TRBD2. This CDR3 comprises 14 residues. The V gene end was trimmed by 4 bases and the J gene end by 6 bases; junction bases not matched to a gene: 4. CDR1 and CDR2 from the germline V gene are SGHRS and YFSETQ.

The chain links TRBV6-2 or TRBV6-3 to TRBJ2-3, with 8 bases lining up with TRBD1. After removal of 5 bases from V and 3 bases from J, the junction contained 7 bases not matched to a gene. The CDR3 sequence is 15 residues long. Germline CDR1 MNHEY, CDR2 SVGEGT. In DNA form, the CDR3 reads TGTGCCAGCAGTAGGTATACAGGGGGAACAGATACGCAGTATTTT. This sequence encodes CASSRYTGGTDTQYF.

This sequence joins TRBV20-1 and TRBJ2-1; perhaps TRBD1 as D (7 bases). The V gene lost 7 bases and the J gene lost 5 bases, with 24 bases spanning the gap. The length of the CDR3 is 16 residues. Germline CDR1 is DFQATT and CDR2 is SNEGSKA (reference sequence). The chain's CDR3 is CSVYQGGPRYHNEQFF. The CDR3 DNA reads as TGCAGTGTTTATCAGGGGGGACCCCGATACCACAATGAGCAGTTCTTC.

V and J are TRBV4-3 and TRBJ2-1; 11 bases match TRBD1. CDR1 is LGHNA, CDR2 YSLEER, per germline. V was clipped by 2 bases and J by 4 bases; unmatched bases: 13. CDR3 length equals 19 residues. The CDR3 reads CASSQTRYPDRGHYNEQFF. In DNA, the CDR3 is TGCGCCAGCAGCCAAACCCGCTACCCGGACAGGGGGCATTACAATGAGCAGTTCTTC.

The V and J genes are TRBV20-1 and TRBJ1-4; TRBD1 aligns across 7 bases. The J segment lost 5 bases and the V segment lost 4 bases, leaving 10 bases of the junction unmatched. This CDR3 has 15 amino acids. The germline CDR1 and CDR2 sequences are DFQATT and SNEGSKA (reference sequence). The CDR3 here is CSATYTGTENEKLFF. The CDR3 DNA follows: TGCAGTGCTACGTACACCGGGACAGAGAATGAAAAACTGTTTTTT.

In DNA form, the CDR3 reads TGTGCCAGCAACCCCCCGGGGGCTGGCTCACCCCTCCACTTT. The encoded protein is CASNPPGAGSPLHF. This chain links TRBV6-2 or TRBV6-3 with TRBJ1-6; a weak D match, TRBD1 (6 bases). Germline V gene data show CDR1 as MNHEY and CDR2 as SVGEGT. Trimming left V 7 bases short and J 10 bases short, with 17 bases between. The CDR3 has 14 residues.

This clonotype was counted a few times. The V call is TRBV6-4, the J call TRBJ1-2; 8 bases are shared with TRBD1. CDR1 and CDR2 (germline): MRHNA, SNTAGT. V lost 1 base to trimming and J lost 4 bases; unmatched junction nucleotides: 5. This CDR3 region has 15 residues. CDR3 residues: CASSDLPGQVYGYTF. The CDR3 DNA reads as TGTGCCAGCAGTGACTTACCGGGACAGGTCTATGGCTACACCTTC.

The J gene is TRBJ2-5, the V gene TRBV9; a weak D match, TRBD2 (7 bases). The germline V gene encodes CDR1 SGDLS and CDR2 YYNGEE. This CDR3 contains 15 residues. V was shortened by 0 bases and J by 4 bases, with 13 bases between the two germline ends. The CDR3 reads CASSVESGEGETQYF. CDR3 DNA sequence: TGTGCCAGCAGCGTAGAATCAGGGGAGGGAGAGACCCAGTACTTC.

This clonotype has just a few counts. The chain has TRBV20-1 and TRBJ2-3, with 8 positions matching TRBD2. CDR3 length: 14 residues. In germline, CDR1 is DFQATT, CDR2 SNEGSKA (reference sequence). J lost 4 bases, V lost 3 bases, and 6 bases had no gene match. The CDR3 DNA follows: TGCAGTGCTAGGCGGGGGGATGGCGCAGATACGCAGTATTTT. This translates into CSARRGDGADTQYF.

V is TRBV27 and J is TRBJ1-1; a weak D match, TRBD1 (6 bases). The CDR3 has 14 amino acids. Germline CDR1 is MNHEY and CDR2 is SMNVEV (reference sequence). V lost 1 base and J lost 7, with 13 bases in between. CDR3: CASSLWGAGSEAFF. In nucleotides, the CDR3 is TGTGCCAGCAGTTTATGGGGGGCAGGGAGTGAAGCTTTCTTT.

V usage is TRBV15 and J usage is TRBJ1-5; a possible D gene is TRBD1 (6 bases). The CDR3 sequence is 13 residues long. V was pared by 5 bases and J by 3 bases, with 8 bases between. Germline V gene data show CDR1 as LNHNV and CDR2 as YYDKDF (reference sequence). DNA of the CDR3: TGTGCCACCAGCGCAGGGGACAATCAGCCCCAGCATTTT. This translates into CATSAGDNQPQHF.

V gene TRBV5-1 combines with J gene TRBJ1-5, with a possible D match to TRBD1 (6 bases). The V gene's germline CDR1 is SGHRS and CDR2 YFSETQ. Trimming left V 0 bases short and J 7 bases short, with 11 bases between. CDR3 length equals 14 residues. In nucleotides, the CDR3 is TGCGCCAGCAGCTTGGATGGGGGGCAACAGCCCCAGCATTTT. Protein: CASSLDGGQQPQHF.

This clonotype was seen once. The rearrangement links TRBV6-5 to TRBJ2-3; no reliable D call. CDR1 and CDR2 from the germline V gene are MNHEY and SVGAGI. Trimming stripped 5 bases from V and 0 bases from J, with 12 bases between. This CDR3 is built from 15 residues. As DNA, the CDR3 is TGTGCCAGCAGTATCATGACGGAGAGCACAGATACGCAGTATTTT. This translates into CASSIMTESTDTQYF.

The genes are TRBV7-2 and TRBJ2-1; D not resolved. V was cut by 4 bases and J by 6 bases, with 16 bases left in between. CDR3 length: 15 residues. Per germline, CDR1 SGHTA and CDR2 FQGNSA. CDR3 sequence reads: CASSSQSGPPNEQFF. DNA of the CDR3: TGTGCCAGCAGCTCGCAGTCCGGACCGCCCAATGAGCAGTTCTTC. The whole variable domain, remainder taken from reference TRBV7-2 and TRBJ2-1, is GAGVSQSPSNKVTEKGKDVELRCDPISGHTALYWYRQSLGQGLEFLIYFQGNSAPDKSGLPSDRFSAERTGGSVSTLTIQRTQQEDSAVYLCASSSQSGPPNEQFFGPGTRLTVL.

The chain combines TRBV12-3 or TRBV12-4 with TRBJ2-3; D uncertain. This CDR3 spans 14 amino acids. V shed 4 bases and J shed 2 bases, with 10 bases lying between them. The CDR3 coding sequence is TGTGCCAGCAGTTATGGAGAGATCACAGATACGCAGTATTTT. Protein sequence: CASSYGEITDTQYF.

J is TRBJ2-7 and V is TRBV5-1; D perhaps matches TRBD2 (5 bases). V shed 3 bases and J shed 4 bases, with 14 bases lying between them. The CDR3 totals 14 residues. Germline V lookup: CDR1 SGHRS, CDR2 YFSETQ. CDR3 protein: CASSSRSGDYEQYF. The CDR3 DNA sequence: TGCGCCAGCAGCTCGCGGAGCGGAGATTACGAGCAGTACTTC.

The CDR3 coding sequence is TGTGCCAGCAGCTTGTCTTTCCAGGGTTGGGATGAGACCCAGTACTTC. It translates to CASSLSFQGWDETQYF. The chain has TRBV5-6 and TRBJ2-7; tentatively, D is TRBD1 (5 bases). The J call may be wrong; the DNA end is better matched by TRBJ2-5. This CDR3 comprises 16 residues. Germline V CDR1 and CDR2: SGHDT, YYEEEE.

In this sample, this clonotype turned up once. With a much larger clone just one base away, this may be a read error. The V gene is TRBV28, the J gene TRBJ2-3, with TRBD1 matching over 9 bases. Germline trimming cut 5 bases from V and 5 bases from J; bases unmatched to any gene: 5. Looked up from germline, CDR1 is MDHEN and CDR2 is SYDVKM. This CDR3 spans 14 amino acids. The CDR3 loop is CASSRDRVIDTQYF. As DNA, the CDR3 is TGTGCCAGCAGTCGGGACAGGGTGATAGATACGCAGTATTTT.

This sequence joins TRBV15 and TRBJ2-1; 7 bases agree with TRBD2. The CDR3 totals 13 residues. Germline V CDR1 and CDR2: LNHNV, YYDKDF (reference sequence). The J segment lost 7 bases and the V segment lost 5 bases, leaving 5 bases of the junction unmatched. The CDR3 here is CATSSWGGNEQFF. The CDR3 bases are TGTGCCACCAGCTCCTGGGGGGGGAATGAGCAGTTCTTC.